One and the same sample provided the 23 T cell receptor beta chains below, sequenced in a study of blood T cell repertoires in COVID-19. Method: immunoSEQ multiplex PCR; TCRdb's copy keeps in-frame clones and lacks some. Of about 480,000 clones in the sample, about 88% were seen once. Source material: peripheral blood. These receptors were taken from a woman between 50 and 59 years old with COVID-19, enrolled during active disease.

The rearrangement uses TRBV10-1 and TRBJ1-2; D gene unclear. Deletions cut 3 bases from V and 3 bases from J, with 5 bases between. Per germline, CDR1 WNHNN and CDR2 SYGVQD (reference sequence). The CDR3 totals 12 residues. In DNA form, the CDR3 reads TGCGCCAGCAGTGATTCGGACTATGGCTACACCTTC. Translating it yields CASSDSDYGYTF.

V gene TRBV2 combines with J gene TRBJ1-5; perhaps TRBD1 as D (5 bases). The germline V and J ends were trimmed by 6 bases and 3 bases, with 18 bases remaining between them. The CDR3 runs 16 residues. In germline, CDR1 is SNHLY, CDR2 FYNNEI. The CDR3 DNA sequence: TGTGCCAGCAGCGCGATTGGGGGGGTTGCCAATCAGCCCCAGCATTTT. Protein product: CASSAIGGVANQPQHF.

The V call is TRBV18, the J call TRBJ1-4; perhaps TRBD1 as D (6 bases). This CDR3 is built from 15 residues. Germline assignment: CDR1 KGHSH and CDR2 LQKENI. V was shortened by 1 base and J by 8 bases, with 14 bases between the two germline ends. As DNA, the CDR3 is TGTGCCAGCTCACCACGAACAGGGAAGGAGGAAAAACTGTTTTTT. Translation gives CASSPRTGKEEKLFF.

The J gene is TRBJ2-7, the V gene TRBV2; tentative D call: TRBD2 (6 bases). The length of the CDR3 is 15 residues. Germline CDR1 reads SNHLY; CDR2 reads FYNNEI. Trimming left V 2 bases short and J 3 bases short, with 14 bases between. The CDR3 nucleotides are TGTGCCAGCAGTGAATCCGAAGCGGAGGGCTACGAGCAGTACTTC. Translation gives CASSESEAEGYEQYF.

The chain uses TRBV5-4 and TRBJ2-1, with 8 positions matching TRBD1. This CDR3 comprises 15 residues. The junction had 5 bases not matched to a gene; V was cut back by 2 bases and J by 4 bases. CDR1 and CDR2 from the germline V gene are SGHNT and YYREEE (reference sequence). This chain's CDR3 is CASSLGQGTYNEQFF. As DNA, the CDR3 is TGTGCCAGCAGCTTAGGACAGGGTACATACAATGAGCAGTTCTTC. Filled out from reference TRBV5-4 and TRBJ2-1, the complete variable domain reads ETGVTQSPTHLIKTRGQQVTLRCSSQSGHNTVSWYQQALGQGPQFIFQYYREEENGRGNFPPRFSGLQFPNYSSELNVNALELDDSALYLCASSLGQGTYNEQFFGPGTRLTVL.

The chain has TRBV3-1 (or the pseudogene TRBV3-2) and TRBJ1-1; 9 nucleotides agree with TRBD1. J lost 7 bases, V lost 4 bases, and 1 base had no gene match. CDR1 is LGHDT, CDR2 YNNKEL, per germline (reference sequence). This CDR3 is built from 12 residues. This CDR3 reads CASSPGQGEAFF. The CDR3 DNA follows: TGTGCCAGCAGCCCGGGACAGGGTGAAGCTTTCTTT.

This chain connects TRBV5-1 to TRBJ2-1; a possible D gene is TRBD1 (6 bases). The CDR3 is 16 residues long. CDR1 and CDR2 (germline): SGHRS, YFSETQ. Trimming removed 0 bases from V and 1 base from J, with 11 bases in between. In DNA form, the CDR3 reads TGCGCCAGCAGCTTGGGACAGGCGGTTTCCTACAATGAGCAGTTCTTC. This gives the protein CASSLGQAVSYNEQFF. Based on the CDR3 plus reference TRBV5-1 and TRBJ2-1, the full variable domain is KAGVTQTPRYLIKTRGQQVTLSCSPISGHRSVSWYQQTPGQGLQFLFEYFSETQRNKGNFPGRFSGRQFSNSRSEMNVSTLELGDSALYLCASSLGQAVSYNEQFFGPGTRLTVL.

The chain has TRBV7-2 and TRBJ2-1; 8 nucleotides align to TRBD1. The CDR3 sequence is 14 residues long. J lost 7 bases, V lost 5 bases, and 7 bases had no gene match. The germline V gene has CDR1 SGHTA and CDR2 FQGNSA. The CDR3 loop is CASSTRTGRNEQFF. In DNA, the CDR3 is TGTGCCAGCAGCACCCGGACAGGGAGGAATGAGCAGTTCTTC.

The chain employs TRBV7-2 and TRBJ1-1; D is perhaps TRBD1 (6 bases). CDR3 length: 17 residues. Germline V gives CDR1 SGHTA, CDR2 FQGNSA. Deletions cut 3 bases from V and 4 bases from J, with 21 bases between. The CDR3 sequence is CASSFPWRGGSVTEAFF. The CDR3 coding sequence is TGTGCCAGCAGCTTTCCATGGAGGGGGGGGAGTGTCACTGAAGCTTTCTTT.

The rearrangement joins TRBV9 to TRBJ1-4; 8 bases line up with TRBD1. This CDR3 region has 14 residues. The V gene's germline CDR1 is SGDLS and CDR2 YYNGEE. V lost 3 bases to trimming and J lost 6 bases; unmatched junction nucleotides: 4. This chain's CDR3 is CASSAETGDEKLFF. CDR3 sequence (DNA): TGTGCCAGCAGCGCGGAGACAGGGGATGAAAAACTGTTTTTT. The entire variable domain, with the rest obtained from reference TRBV9 and TRBJ1-4, is as follows: DSGVTQTPKHLITATGQRVTLRCSPRSGDLSVYWYQQSLDQGLQFLIQYYNGEERAKGNILERFSAQQFPDLHSELNLSSLELGDSALYFCASSAETGDEKLFFGSGTQLSVL.

The rearrangement joins TRBV30 to TRBJ1-1; 9 bases align to TRBD1. The germline V gene has CDR1 GTSNPN and CDR2 SVGIG (reference sequence). The CDR3 has 15 amino acids. The J segment lost 3 bases and the V segment lost 4 bases, leaving 9 bases of the junction unmatched. The CDR3 loop reads CAWNRDRVSDTEAFF. The CDR3, as DNA: TGTGCCTGGAATAGGGACAGGGTGTCGGACACTGAAGCTTTCTTT.

The J gene is TRBJ2-1, the V gene TRBV30; weak D call: TRBD2 (5 bases). The V gene's germline CDR1 is GTSNPN and CDR2 SVGIG (reference sequence). This CDR3 is 15 amino acids long. V lost 0 bases and J 1 base, leaving 10 bases between the germline ends. CDR3 region: CAWSVLSASYNEQFF. The CDR3 bases are TGTGCCTGGAGTGTACTTAGCGCGTCCTACAATGAGCAGTTCTTC.

This clone occurred a few times. The same CDR3 also results from other DNA sequences found in this sample. The chain employs TRBV29-1 and TRBJ1-1; the D is unclear. The V end lost 5 bases, the J end lost 1 base, and 5 bases lay between the germline ends. This CDR3 spans 11 amino acids. Looked up from germline, CDR1 is SQVTM and CDR2 is ANQGSEA. The CDR3 sequence: CSVRENTEAFF. The CDR3 DNA follows: TGCAGCGTTCGAGAGAACACTGAAGCTTTCTTT. The full variable domain, its missing parts supplied by reference TRBV29-1 and TRBJ1-1, is SAVISQKPSRDICQRGTSLTIQCQVDSQVTMMFWYRQQPGQSLTLIATANQGSEATYESGFVIDKFPISRPNLTFSTLTVSNMSPEDSSIYLCSVRENTEAFFGQGTRLTVV.

The chain uses TRBV5-1 and TRBJ1-2; D remains ambiguous. V shed 4 bases and J shed 9 bases, with 31 bases lying between them. In germline, CDR1 is SGHRS, CDR2 YFSETQ. The CDR3 contains 18 residues. The CDR3 sequence: CASSPSPPANRVLGSYTF. DNA for the CDR3: TGCGCCAGCAGCCCATCTCCCCCTGCAAACAGAGTATTAGGCAGCTACACCTTC.

As regards this clone: Different DNA sequences within this sample yield the same CDR3. The CDR3: CAISESTGADYGYTF. The CDR3 DNA is TGTGCCATCAGTGAGTCAACAGGGGCGGACTATGGCTACACCTTC. V is TRBV10-3 and J is TRBJ1-2; 7 bases agree with TRBD1. CDR3 length equals 15 residues. J was trimmed by 3 bases and V by 0 bases; bases with no gene match: 4. Germline CDR1 is ENHRY and CDR2 is SYGVKD.

V and J are TRBV28 and TRBJ2-5, with D unresolved. V lost 7 bases to trimming and J lost 2 bases, with 11 bases between them. Looked up from germline, CDR1 is MDHEN and CDR2 is SYDVKM. CDR3 length equals 13 residues. CDR3: CASKDNLQETQYF. In nucleotides, the CDR3 is TGTGCCAGCAAAGACAATTTACAAGAGACCCAGTACTTC.

This chain connects TRBV3-1 (or the pseudogene TRBV3-2) to TRBJ2-2; 7 bases line up with TRBD1. Germline assignment: CDR1 LGHDT and CDR2 YNNKEL (reference sequence). V trimming: 4 bases; J trimming: 6 bases; junction bases outside the gene matches: 2. CDR3 length equals 13 residues. The CDR3 reads CASSPGQAGELFF. The CDR3 nucleotides read TGTGCCAGCAGCCCCGGACAGGCCGGGGAGCTGTTTTTT.

The CDR3 spells CASSSYLSTHEQYF. The CDR3 coding sequence is TGTGCCAGCAGCTCCTACCTAAGCACCCACGAGCAGTACTTC. This chain connects TRBV7-2 to TRBJ2-7; unclear D gene. This CDR3 is built from 14 residues. V was trimmed by 4 bases and J by 5 bases, leaving 15 bases between them. Germline V gives CDR1 SGHTA, CDR2 FQGNSA.

The chain couples TRBV3-1 (or the pseudogene TRBV3-2) to TRBJ2-3; 10 bases line up with TRBD2. The germline gives CDR1 LGHDT, CDR2 YNNKEL (reference sequence). The CDR3 length is 15 residues. V lost 1 base, J lost 4 bases, and 2 bases stayed unmatched. In DNA, the CDR3 is TGTGCCAGCAGCCAAGGAGCGGGGGGGCCAGATACGCAGTATTTT. Encoded protein: CASSQGAGGPDTQYF.

This clone was seen just once. The rearrangement joins TRBV15 to TRBJ2-4; TRBD1 matches 8 bases. J was trimmed by 0 bases and V by 9 bases; bases with no gene match: 7. CDR1 and CDR2 (germline): LNHNV, YYDKDF (reference sequence). The CDR3 is 15 residues long. The CDR3 coding sequence is TGTGCCACAGAGCAGGGGGCGGTAGCCAAAAACATTCAGTACTTC. Encoded protein: CATEQGAVAKNIQYF.

CDR3 region: CASSQEGAPNEKLFF. The CDR3, as DNA: TGTGCCAGCAGCCAAGAGGGGGCACCAAACGAAAAACTGTTTTTT. The chain uses TRBV3-1 (or the pseudogene TRBV3-2) and TRBJ1-4; perhaps TRBD1 as D (6 bases). The length of the CDR3 is 15 residues. Trimming removed 0 bases from V and 8 bases from J, with 13 bases in between. The germline V gene has CDR1 LGHDT and CDR2 YNNKEL (reference sequence).

The gene calls are TRBV30 and TRBJ1-4; tentative D call: TRBD1 (5 bases). V was clipped by 0 bases and J by 7 bases, with 9 bases between them. Germline V CDR1 and CDR2: GTSNPN, SVGIG (reference sequence). The CDR3 covers 13 residues. As DNA, the CDR3 is TGTGCCTGGAGTGTGGGGACTGGTGAAAAACTGTTTTTT. Protein sequence: CAWSVGTGEKLFF.

As regards this clone: The same CDR3 is also encoded by other DNA sequences in this sample. The V call is TRBV6-5, the J call TRBJ1-1; unclear D gene. Trimming left V 4 bases short and J 3 bases short, with 3 bases between. The germline CDR1 and CDR2 sequences are MNHEY and SVGAGI. The CDR3 covers 11 residues. The CDR3 region is CASSSDTEAFF. In DNA, the CDR3 is TGTGCCAGCAGTTCGGACACTGAAGCTTTCTTT.